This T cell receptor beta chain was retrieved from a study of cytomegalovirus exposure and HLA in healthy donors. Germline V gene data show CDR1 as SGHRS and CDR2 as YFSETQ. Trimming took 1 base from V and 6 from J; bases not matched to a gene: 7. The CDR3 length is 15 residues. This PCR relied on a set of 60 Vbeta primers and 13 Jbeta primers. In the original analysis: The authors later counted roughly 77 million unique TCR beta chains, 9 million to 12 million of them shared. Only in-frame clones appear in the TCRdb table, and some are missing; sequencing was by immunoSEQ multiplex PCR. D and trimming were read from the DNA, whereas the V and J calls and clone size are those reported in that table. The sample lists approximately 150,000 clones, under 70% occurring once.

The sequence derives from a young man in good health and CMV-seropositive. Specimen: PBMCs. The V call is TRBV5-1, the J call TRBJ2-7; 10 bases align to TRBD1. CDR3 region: CASSLTDRGLSEQYF. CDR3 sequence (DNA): TGCGCCAGCAGCTTGACGGACAGGGGGTTAAGCGAGCAGTACTTC.